This T cell receptor (beta chain) was obtained from a study of T-cell reconstitution after alpha-beta-depleted transplantation in children. The study's findings and limits: From newly produced T cells came most of the T-cell counts and diversity one year after transplant. Surviving recipient T cells and thymic progenitors accounted for the high day-60 TCRbeta diversity observed in some patients. About two months after transplant, alpha-beta T cells reportedly came from several hundred expanded graft clones.

Germline CDR1 SGDLS, CDR2 YYNGEE. Trimming took 0 bases from V and 8 from J, leaving 14 bases between them. CDR3 length: 14 amino acids. There are many counts of this clonotype. What it binds is unknown. Unique molecular identifiers were used to barcode this TCRbeta library. TCRdb used MiXCR to reprocess the PCR reads, holding one entry per CDR3 protein. Of over 150,000 distinct CDR3 sequences listed, 5% to 6.5% are singletons. The chain employs TRBV9 and TRBJ1-2; D not certain. The sample in question was PBMCs, obtained before TCRalphabeta/CD19-depleted stem cell transplant. The origin of this receptor is a girl under two years old with combined immunodeficiency, due to receive a stem cell transplant. CDR3 in DNA: TGTGCCAGCAGCGTAGGGACGGTATGTGGAGGCTACACCTTC. This sequence encodes CASSVGTVCGGYTF. Combining the CDR3 with reference TRBV9 and TRBJ1-2 gives the whole variable domain DSGVTQTPKHLITATGQRVTLRCSPRSGDLSVYWYQQSLDQGLQFLIQYYNGEERAKGNILERFSAQQFPDLHSELNLSSLELGDSALYFCASSVGTVCGGYTFGSGTRLTVV.